The 2 T cell receptor beta chains below come from one sample, sequenced in a study of T-cell memory formation after mild COVID-19. From the 5' RACE reads, TCRdb called clonotypes with MiXCR, one entry per CDR3 protein. Here the sample spans roughly 220,000 distinct CDR3 sequences, around 9.5% being singletons. The sequenced sample consisted of PBMCs or a T cell subset sorted from them (not recorded which). These receptors were collected from a man aged 18 to 35 who had mild COVID-19 (a few samples of this study predate the infection). Cell type and time point are not known.

This clonotype has a count of ten or more. The chain links TRBV4-1 to TRBJ2-7, with D possibly being TRBD2 (5 bases). The germline V gene encodes CDR1 MGHRA and CDR2 YSYEKL. V dropped 1 base and J dropped 2 bases, with 9 bases sitting between them. This CDR3 region has 14 residues. The CDR3 reads CASSQGLSTYEQYF. As DNA, the CDR3 is TGCGCCAGCAGCCAAGGACTATCAACCTACGAGCAGTACTTC.

This clonotype was recorded at least ten times. The chain uses TRBV2 and TRBJ1-1; unclear D gene. The V and J ends lost 2 bases and 10 bases respectively, with 8 bases between them. The germline V gene has CDR1 SNHLY and CDR2 FYNNEI. The CDR3 totals 11 residues. The CDR3 nucleotides read TGTGCCAGCAGTGAATCTCTAGGAGCTTTCTTT. Its translation: CASSESLGAFF. Full variable domain (remainder filled in from reference TRBV2 and TRBJ1-1): EPEVTQTPSHQVTQMGQEVILRCVPISNHLYFYWYRQILGQKVEFLVSFYNNEISEKSEIFDDQFSVERPDGSNFTLKIRSTKLEDSAMYFCASSESLGAFFGQGTRLTVV.